This entry lists 23 T cell receptor beta chains sequenced from one sample in a study of blood T cell repertoires in COVID-19. Clones were read by immunoSEQ multiplex PCR, and TCRdb kept only the in-frame ones, dropping some. The sample shows around 200,000 clones, roughly 87% of them seen only once. Input material: PBMCs or T cells enriched from blood (not recorded which). All receptors come from a man aged 18 to 35 with acute COVID-19.

The chain recombines TRBV24-1 with TRBJ2-1; a possible D gene is TRBD1 (6 bases). Germline V gene data show CDR1 as KGHDR and CDR2 as SFDVKD. V lost 3 bases to trimming and J lost 6 bases, with 20 bases between them. The CDR3 spans 17 residues. DNA of the CDR3: TGTGCCACCAGTGATCCGACCGGGACAACTAACCCCAATGAGCAGTTCTTC. Amino acids: CATSDPTGTTNPNEQFF.

The genes are TRBV9 and TRBJ2-2, with D maybe TRBD1 (5 bases). Germline assignment: CDR1 SGDLS and CDR2 YYNGEE. The CDR3 spans 12 residues. Trimming left V 2 bases short and J 7 bases short, with 6 bases between. CDR3 in DNA: TGTGCCAGCAGCGTTAGGGGCGGGGAGCTGTTTTTT. It is translated as CASSVRGGELFF.

The chain is built from TRBV12-2 and TRBJ2-7; the DNA was not compared with TRBD2, the D call given in the table. TRBV12-2 is tagged as a pseudogene. The CDR3 is made up of 14 amino acids. The CDR3 spells CASRLRSSSYEQYF. The CDR3 bases are TGTGCAAGTCGCTTAAGGTCTAGCTCCTACGAGCAGTACTTC.

The chain is built from TRBV6-5 and TRBJ1-2, with D perhaps matching TRBD1 (5 bases). This CDR3 comprises 13 residues. V was trimmed by 8 bases and J by 0 bases, leaving 10 bases between them. CDR1 and CDR2 from the germline V gene are MNHEY and SVGAGI. CDR3 sequence reads: CASDGGSNYGYTF. For the CDR3, the DNA is TGTGCCAGCGATGGGGGGTCTAACTATGGCTACACCTTC.

The rearrangement links TRBV28 to TRBJ2-7, with 9 bases matching TRBD2. V dropped 5 bases and J dropped 6; count of bases not matched to a gene: 14. CDR3 length: 16 residues. The germline CDR1 and CDR2 sequences are MDHEN and SYDVKM. The CDR3 spells CASSDLSGSTYVEQYF. The CDR3, as DNA: TGTGCCAGCAGTGACCTTAGCGGGAGCACGTATGTCGAGCAGTACTTC.

This chain connects TRBV7-9 to TRBJ1-1; 9 bases agree with TRBD1. The CDR3 has 17 amino acids. From germline, CDR1 is SEHNR and CDR2 FQNEAQ (reference sequence). After removal of 5 bases from V and 1 base from J, the junction contained 11 bases not matched to a gene. In DNA, the CDR3 is TGTGCCAGCAGCCTTACGTTTACAGGGGGCGGGAACACTGAAGCTTTCTTT. This gives the protein CASSLTFTGGGNTEAFF.

V and J are TRBV6-2 or TRBV6-3 and TRBJ2-2; 7 nucleotides line up with TRBD1. J gave up 3 bases and V 6 bases, and 7 bases lay outside the gene matches. The V gene's germline CDR1 is MNHEY and CDR2 SVGEGT. The CDR3 sequence is 15 residues long. CDR3 sequence reads: CASSDLDRDTGELFF. In nucleotides, the CDR3 is TGTGCCAGCAGCGACCTAGACAGGGACACCGGGGAGCTGTTTTTT.

This clone showed up just a few times. Written as DNA, the CDR3 is TGTGCCAGCAGTGAATATGAGGAGGGAAGGGGTTATAATTCACCCCTCCACTTT. This sequence encodes CASSEYEEGRGYNSPLHF. V usage is TRBV25-1 and J usage is TRBJ1-6; a possible D gene is TRBD1 (5 bases). Germline values: CDR1 MGHDK, CDR2 SYGVNS. V lost 0 bases and J lost 4, with 16 bases in between. The CDR3 contains 18 residues.

The chain links TRBV18 to TRBJ2-1; no firm D call. Germline V CDR1 and CDR2: KGHSH, LQKENI. The CDR3 has 16 residues. Trimming took 3 bases from V and 0 from J, leaving 12 bases between them. CDR3 loop: CASSPSTVSSYNEQFF. In nucleotides, the CDR3 is TGTGCCAGCTCACCTAGTACAGTGAGCTCCTACAATGAGCAGTTCTTC.

V gene TRBV7-2 combines with J gene TRBJ2-1; TRBD1 aligns across 8 bases. Germline lookup yields CDR1 SGHTA and CDR2 FQGNSA. The CDR3 consists of 15 residues. Losses at the gene ends were 0 bases for V and 3 bases for J; bases not matched to a gene: 1. The chain's CDR3 is CASSLAGQGYNEQFF. The CDR3 coding sequence is TGTGCCAGCAGCTTAGCCGGACAGGGCTACAATGAGCAGTTCTTC.

The chain has TRBV30 and TRBJ2-4; 13 positions agree with TRBD2. V lost 2 bases to trimming and J lost 8 bases; unmatched junction nucleotides: 6. This CDR3 is 15 amino acids long. The V gene's germline CDR1 is GTSNPN and CDR2 SVGIG (reference sequence). The CDR3 DNA follows: TGTGCCTGGAGTCCCGGGACTAGCGGGAAGGACATTCAGTACTTC. Translation gives CAWSPGTSGKDIQYF. The variable domain in full, with the rest retrieved from reference TRBV30 and TRBJ2-4, is SQTIHQWPATLVQPVGSPLSLECTVEGTSNPNLYWYRQAAGRGLQLLFYSVGIGQISSEVPQNLSASRPQDRQFILSSKKLLLSDSGFYLCAWSPGTSGKDIQYFGAGTRLSVL.

The chain couples TRBV7-3 to TRBJ2-3; 9 nucleotides agree with TRBD2. Trimming at V came to 5 bases and at J to 5 bases, leaving 11 bases not matched to a gene. This CDR3 region has 16 residues. CDR1 SGHTA and CDR2 FQGTGA come from the germline V gene. The CDR3 region has the DNA TGTGCCAGCAGCACAAACCCTAGCGGGAATGGAGATACGCAGTATTTT. This encodes CASSTNPSGNGDTQYF.

J is TRBJ1-2 and V is TRBV4-2; 7 bases are shared with TRBD1. Germline loops: CDR1 LGHNA, CDR2 YNFKEQ. J gave up 2 bases and V 2 bases, and 8 bases lay outside the gene matches. The CDR3 sequence is 16 residues long. As DNA, the CDR3 is TGTGCCAGCAGCCAACCTCCGTCACAGGGGAACTATGGCTACACCTTC. It codes for CASSQPPSQGNYGYTF.

The rearrangement uses TRBV2 and TRBJ2-7; D unclear. V was trimmed by 11 bases and J by 1 base, leaving 12 bases between them. The CDR3 consists of 12 residues. Germline CDR1 reads SNHLY; CDR2 reads FYNNEI. The DNA for the CDR3 is TGTGCCGGTACCGGGTGGTCCTACGAGCAGTACTTC. As protein: CAGTGWSYEQYF.

This chain uses TRBV2 with TRBJ1-1; no clear D gene. The length of the CDR3 is 12 residues. Germline V gene data show CDR1 as SNHLY and CDR2 as FYNNEI. The ends were cut back, 6 bases at V and 1 base at J, with 6 bases in the middle. CDR3: CASSPENTEAFF. For the CDR3, the DNA is TGTGCCAGCAGCCCAGAGAACACTGAAGCTTTCTTT.

This clone was detected only once. The chain couples TRBV13 to TRBJ1-1; tentative D call: TRBD1 (6 bases). V was cut by 3 bases and J by 5 bases, with 10 bases left in between. This CDR3 region has 13 residues. CDR1 PRHDT and CDR2 FYEKMQ come from the germline V gene (reference sequence). CDR3 nucleotides: TGTGCCAGCAGCTTCTACCAGGGGACTGAAGCTTTCTTT. Translation gives CASSFYQGTEAFF.

The chain carries TRBV5-6 and TRBJ2-7; a weak D match, TRBD2 (6 bases). Germline CDR1 SGHDT, CDR2 YYEEEE. V gave up 2 bases and J gave up 6 bases, with 15 bases separating them. The CDR3 has 14 residues. CDR3 coding DNA: TGTGCCAGCAGCTTAGAAACAACTAGCTCCGAGCAGTACTTC. Translation: CASSLETTSSEQYF.

The chain links TRBV7-2 to TRBJ2-7, with 7 bases matching TRBD1. V lost 5 bases, J lost 2 bases, and 9 bases stayed unmatched. This CDR3 contains 15 residues. In germline, CDR1 is SGHTA, CDR2 FQGNSA. Written as DNA, the CDR3 is TGTGCCAGCAGCCCCCGGACAGGAGTTGCCTACGAGCAGTACTTC. Encoded protein: CASSPRTGVAYEQYF.

The V call is TRBV30, the J call TRBJ1-3; D call uncertain. The CDR3 runs to 15 residues. V lost 3 bases and J lost 0, with 12 bases in between. CDR1 GTSNPN and CDR2 SVGIG come from the germline V gene (reference sequence). The CDR3 reads CAWRQWRYSGNTIYF. In DNA, the CDR3 is TGTGCCTGGAGGCAGTGGAGGTACTCTGGAAACACCATATATTTT.

V and J are TRBV10-3 and TRBJ2-2; 7 bases line up with TRBD1. J gave up 4 bases and V 8 bases, and 4 bases lay outside the gene matches. This CDR3 has 13 amino acids. Germline CDR1 is ENHRY and CDR2 is SYGVKD. CDR3 region: CAIETGATGELFF. The CDR3 nucleotides are TGTGCCATCGAAACAGGGGCCACCGGGGAGCTGTTTTTT.

The chain is built from TRBV7-8 and TRBJ2-2; D is uncertain. Trimming took off 7 bases at V and 5 bases at J, with 5 bases between the two ends. This CDR3 is built from 11 residues. The germline V gene has CDR1 SGHVS and CDR2 FQNEAQ. The CDR3 nucleotides read TGTGCCAGCACAACTACCGGGGAGCTGTTTTTT. Translating gives CASTTTGELFF.

This clone was recorded a few times. This chain uses TRBV29-1 with TRBJ1-4; D is possibly TRBD1 (5 bases). CDR1 and CDR2 from the germline V gene are SQVTM and ANQGSEA. The ends were cut back, 1 base at V and 7 bases at J, with 16 bases in the middle. This CDR3 contains 15 residues. In DNA, the CDR3 is TGCAGCGTTGAAGGAACAGCGGGGGAAGGTGAAAAACTGTTTTTT. This encodes CSVEGTAGEGEKLFF. The variable domain in full, with the rest retrieved from reference TRBV29-1 and TRBJ1-4, is SAVISQKPSRDICQRGTSLTIQCQVDSQVTMMFWYRQQPGQSLTLIATANQGSEATYESGFVIDKFPISRPNLTFSTLTVSNMSPEDSSIYLCSVEGTAGEGEKLFFGSGTQLSVL.

The chain is built from TRBV29-1 and TRBJ2-7; 7 bases match TRBD2. V shed 7 bases and J 2 bases; nucleotides not matched to a gene: 11. The germline V gene has CDR1 SQVTM and CDR2 ANQGSEA. The CDR3 consists of 14 residues. This chain's CDR3 is CSAKTEGRAYEQYF. In DNA form, the CDR3 reads TGCAGCGCTAAGACGGAGGGGAGGGCCTACGAGCAGTACTTC.